This entry is about one T cell receptor beta chain. V lost 6 bases, J lost 10 bases, and 19 bases lay in between. The CDR3 is 15 amino acids. The germline CDR1 and CDR2 sequences are SGHTA and FQGNSA. Assay used: immunoSEQ multiplex PCR; TCRdb lists only in-frame clones, some missing. Among about 11,000 clones listed, approximately 89% were seen once. The sample belongs to a study of tumor T cells in aggressive B-cell lymphoma. The sample consisted of tumor tissue. The clonotype was recovered from an adult with diffuse large B cell lymphoma. V gene TRBV7-2 combines with J gene TRBJ1-6; TRBD1 might be the D (5 bases). The CDR3 region has the DNA TGTGCCAGCAGTCCCATAGCGGGGGGTTACTCACCCCTCCACTTT. Protein product: CASSPIAGGYSPLHF.